The present T cell receptor (beta chain) was sequenced within a study of blood T cell repertoires in COVID-19. About the study: Acute and convalescent COVID-19 samples came from the United States, Italy and Spain. T cells, B-cell-depleted T cells, or PBMCs provided the cDNA or gDNA that served as material.

Per the study methods: Scientists estimated how many nucleated cells there were by amplifying reference gene primers. TCRdb's table, derived via immunoSEQ multiplex PCR, lists solely in-frame clones and lacks some. The V and J calls and clone size are taken from that table; D and trimming were inferred from the DNA. The data hold 60,000 to 70,000 clones, with 80% to 85% observed a single time. The CDR3 runs 16 residues. V was pared by 4 bases and J by 0 bases, with 11 bases between. CDR1 is SGHNT, CDR2 YYREEE, per germline (reference sequence). This clone was counted a single time. The sample consisted of peripheral blood. The receptor comes from a man in his fifties with active COVID-19. The chain combines TRBV5-4 with TRBJ2-6; D may be TRBD2 (5 bases). The DNA of the CDR3 is TGTGCCAGCAGCCCGGGGTGGGACTCTGGGGCCAACGTCCTGACTTTC. Its translation: CASSPGWDSGANVLTF.